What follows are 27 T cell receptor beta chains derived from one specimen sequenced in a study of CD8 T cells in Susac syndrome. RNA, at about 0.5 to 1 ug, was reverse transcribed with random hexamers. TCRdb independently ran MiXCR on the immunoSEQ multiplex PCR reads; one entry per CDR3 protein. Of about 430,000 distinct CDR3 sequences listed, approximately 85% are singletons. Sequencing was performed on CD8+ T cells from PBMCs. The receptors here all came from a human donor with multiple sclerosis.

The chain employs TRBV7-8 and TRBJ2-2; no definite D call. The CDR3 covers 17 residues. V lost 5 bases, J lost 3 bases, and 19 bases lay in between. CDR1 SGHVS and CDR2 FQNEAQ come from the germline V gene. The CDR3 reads CASSIKSGDSYTGELFF. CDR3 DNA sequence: TGTGCCAGCAGCATAAAATCTGGAGACTCGTACACCGGGGAGCTGTTTTTT.

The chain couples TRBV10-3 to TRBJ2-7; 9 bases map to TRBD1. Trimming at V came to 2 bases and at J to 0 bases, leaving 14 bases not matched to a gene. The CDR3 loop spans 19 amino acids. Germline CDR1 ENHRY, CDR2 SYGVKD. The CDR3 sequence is CAISEGTGSEDGTSYEQYF. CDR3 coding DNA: TGTGCCATCAGTGAGGGGACAGGGAGCGAGGACGGGACCTCCTACGAGCAGTACTTC.

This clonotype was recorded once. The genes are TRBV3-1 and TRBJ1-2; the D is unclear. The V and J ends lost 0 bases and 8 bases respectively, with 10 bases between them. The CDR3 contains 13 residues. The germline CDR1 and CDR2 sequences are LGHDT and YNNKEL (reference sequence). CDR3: CASSQDLSPGYTF. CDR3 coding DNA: TGTGCCAGCAGCCAAGATCTGTCCCCGGGCTACACCTTC.

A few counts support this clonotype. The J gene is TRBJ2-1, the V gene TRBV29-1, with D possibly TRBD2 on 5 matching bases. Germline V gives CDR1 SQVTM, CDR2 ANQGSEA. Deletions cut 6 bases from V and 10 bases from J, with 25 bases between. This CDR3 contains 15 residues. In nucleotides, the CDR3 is TGCAGCGTGTTGTTCGCGATCCGGGAACCTGGGGAGCAGTTCTTC. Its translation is CSVLFAIREPGEQFF.

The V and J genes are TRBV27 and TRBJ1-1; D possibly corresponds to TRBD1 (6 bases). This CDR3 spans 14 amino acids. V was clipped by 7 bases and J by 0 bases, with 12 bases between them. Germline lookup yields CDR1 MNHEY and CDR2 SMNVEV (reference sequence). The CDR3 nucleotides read TGTGCCAGCACCACAGGGTCAATGAACACTGAAGCTTTCTTT. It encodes CASTTGSMNTEAFF.

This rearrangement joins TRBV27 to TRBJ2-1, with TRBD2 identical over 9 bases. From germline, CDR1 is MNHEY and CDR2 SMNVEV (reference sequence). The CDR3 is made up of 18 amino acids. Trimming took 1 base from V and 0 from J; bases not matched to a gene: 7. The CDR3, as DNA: TGTGCCAGCAGTTTATGGGCGACTAGCGGATACTCCTACAATGAGCAGTTCTTC. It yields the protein CASSLWATSGYSYNEQFF.

CDR3 bases: TGCAGTGCCGGCTCCAGGGAGCGGACTTCCTACAATGAGCAGTTCTTC. It translates to CSAGSRERTSYNEQFF. V and J are TRBV20-1 and TRBJ2-1; either TRBD1 or TRBD2 may supply D (5 bases each). The germline V gene has CDR1 DFQATT and CDR2 SNEGSKA (reference sequence). V lost 6 bases and J 1 base, leaving 19 bases between the germline ends. CDR3 size: 16 residues.

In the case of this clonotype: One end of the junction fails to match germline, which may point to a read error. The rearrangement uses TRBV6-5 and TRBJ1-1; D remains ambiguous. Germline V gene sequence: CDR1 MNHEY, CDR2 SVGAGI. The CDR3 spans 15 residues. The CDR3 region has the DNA TGTGCCAGCACCGACGGGGTGGGCGAGGTTTCGGTAACTATATTT. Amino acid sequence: CASTDGVGEVSVTIF.

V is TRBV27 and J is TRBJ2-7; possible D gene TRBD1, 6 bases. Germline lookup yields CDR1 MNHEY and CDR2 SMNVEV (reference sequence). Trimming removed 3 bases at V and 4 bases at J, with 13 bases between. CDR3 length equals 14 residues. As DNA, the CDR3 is TGTGCCAGCAGTTTCAGGGGTCCGGGTTACGAGCAGTACTTC. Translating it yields CASSFRGPGYEQYF.

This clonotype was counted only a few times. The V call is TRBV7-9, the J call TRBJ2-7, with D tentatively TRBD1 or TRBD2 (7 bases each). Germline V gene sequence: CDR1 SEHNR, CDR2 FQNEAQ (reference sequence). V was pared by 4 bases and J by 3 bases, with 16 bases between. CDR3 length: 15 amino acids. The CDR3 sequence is CASSSEAGDSYEQYF. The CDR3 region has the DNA TGTGCCAGCAGCTCCGAGGCGGGGGACAGCTACGAGCAGTACTTC.

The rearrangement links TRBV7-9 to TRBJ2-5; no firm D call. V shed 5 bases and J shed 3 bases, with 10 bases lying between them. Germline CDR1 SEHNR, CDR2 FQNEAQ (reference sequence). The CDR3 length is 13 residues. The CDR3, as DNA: TGTGCCAGCAGCGTGGTACCGGAAGAGACCCAGTACTTC. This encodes CASSVVPEETQYF.

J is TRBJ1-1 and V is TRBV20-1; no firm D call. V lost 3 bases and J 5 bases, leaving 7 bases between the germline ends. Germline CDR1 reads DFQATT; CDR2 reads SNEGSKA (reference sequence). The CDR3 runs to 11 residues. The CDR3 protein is CSASPGTEAFF. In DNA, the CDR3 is TGCAGTGCTAGCCCGGGAACTGAAGCTTTCTTT.

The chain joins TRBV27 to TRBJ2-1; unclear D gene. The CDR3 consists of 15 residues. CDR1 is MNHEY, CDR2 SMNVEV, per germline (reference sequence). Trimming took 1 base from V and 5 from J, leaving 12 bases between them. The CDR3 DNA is TGTGCCAGCAGTTTATTCGAAGCGCTAGACAATGAGCAGTTCTTC. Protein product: CASSLFEALDNEQFF.

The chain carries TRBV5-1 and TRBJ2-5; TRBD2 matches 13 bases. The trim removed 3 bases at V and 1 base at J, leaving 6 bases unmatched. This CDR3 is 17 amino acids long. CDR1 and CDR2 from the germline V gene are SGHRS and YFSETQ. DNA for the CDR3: TGCGCCAGCAGCTCAGGACTAGCGGGGGCTACCCAAGAGACCCAGTACTTC. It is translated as CASSSGLAGATQETQYF.

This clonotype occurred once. Written as DNA, the CDR3 is TGTGCCATCAGTGAGTCCGTTAGCGGGAGGTCCTACAATGAGCAGTTCTTC. Its protein is CAISESVSGRSYNEQFF. This rearrangement joins TRBV10-3 to TRBJ2-1, with 10 bases that match TRBD2. There are 17 residues in the CDR3. CDR1 and CDR2 (germline): ENHRY, SYGVKD. V dropped 0 bases and J dropped 1; count of bases not matched to a gene: 3.

CDR3 nucleotide sequence: TGTGCCAGCAGCTTGAATCGGCGGGAGATGTACACCGGGGAGCTGTTTTTT. Translation: CASSLNRREMYTGELFF. The chain uses TRBV5-6 and TRBJ2-2; 7 positions match TRBD2. CDR1 and CDR2 from the germline V gene are SGHDT and YYEEEE. The CDR3 is 17 amino acids. The V segment lost 1 base and the J segment 3 bases; nucleotides outside the gene matches: 9.

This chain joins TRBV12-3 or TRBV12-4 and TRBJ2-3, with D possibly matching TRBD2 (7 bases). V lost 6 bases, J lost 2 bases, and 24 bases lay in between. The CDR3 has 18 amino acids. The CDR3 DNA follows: TGTGCCAGCAGCCTAGCGGTGACCGAAGGGGGTGACACAGATACGCAGTATTTT. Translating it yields CASSLAVTEGGDTDTQYF.

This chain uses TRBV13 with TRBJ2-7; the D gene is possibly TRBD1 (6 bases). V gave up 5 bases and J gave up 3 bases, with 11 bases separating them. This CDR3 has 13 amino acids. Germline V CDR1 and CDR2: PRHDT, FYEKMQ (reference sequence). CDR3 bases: TGTGCCAGCAGCGCCGGGACATTCTACGAGCAGTACTTC. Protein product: CASSAGTFYEQYF.

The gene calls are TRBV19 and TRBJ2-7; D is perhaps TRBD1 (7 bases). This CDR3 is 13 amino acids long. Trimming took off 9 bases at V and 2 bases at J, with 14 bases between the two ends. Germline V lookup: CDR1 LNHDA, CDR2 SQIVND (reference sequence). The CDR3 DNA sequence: TGTGCCAGCGGTCCAGGGGGGACCTACGAGCAGTACTTC. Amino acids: CASGPGGTYEQYF.

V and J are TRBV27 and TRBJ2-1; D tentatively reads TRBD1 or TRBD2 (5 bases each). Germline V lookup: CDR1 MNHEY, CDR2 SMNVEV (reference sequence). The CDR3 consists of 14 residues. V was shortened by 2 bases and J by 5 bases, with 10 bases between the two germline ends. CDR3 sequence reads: CASSLPGPHNEQFF. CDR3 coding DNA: TGTGCCAGCAGTTTACCGGGGCCCCACAATGAGCAGTTCTTC.

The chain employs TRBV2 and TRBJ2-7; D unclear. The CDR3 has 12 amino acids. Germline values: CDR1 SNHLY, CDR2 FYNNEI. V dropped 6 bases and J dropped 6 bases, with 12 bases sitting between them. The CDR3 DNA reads TGTGCCAGCAGCCCAGCTAGGCGCGAGCAGTACTTC. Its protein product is CASSPARREQYF.

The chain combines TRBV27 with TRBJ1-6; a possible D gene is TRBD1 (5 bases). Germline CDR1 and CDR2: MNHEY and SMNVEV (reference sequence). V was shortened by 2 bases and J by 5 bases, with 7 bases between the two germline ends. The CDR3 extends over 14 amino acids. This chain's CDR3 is CASSLGADNSPLHF. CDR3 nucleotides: TGTGCCAGCAGTTTAGGGGCAGATAATTCACCCCTCCACTTT.

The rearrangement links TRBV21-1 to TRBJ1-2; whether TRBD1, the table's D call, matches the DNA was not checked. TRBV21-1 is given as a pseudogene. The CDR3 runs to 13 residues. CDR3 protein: CASLEGHYYGYTF. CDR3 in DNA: TGTGCCAGTCTCGAGGGGCACTACTATGGCTACACCTTC.

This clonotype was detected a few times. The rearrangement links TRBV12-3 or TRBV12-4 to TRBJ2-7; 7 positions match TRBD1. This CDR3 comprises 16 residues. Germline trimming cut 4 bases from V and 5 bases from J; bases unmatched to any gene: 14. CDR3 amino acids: CASSSTRTGRWDEQYF. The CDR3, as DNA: TGTGCCAGCAGTTCAACGCGGACAGGTAGATGGGACGAGCAGTACTTC.

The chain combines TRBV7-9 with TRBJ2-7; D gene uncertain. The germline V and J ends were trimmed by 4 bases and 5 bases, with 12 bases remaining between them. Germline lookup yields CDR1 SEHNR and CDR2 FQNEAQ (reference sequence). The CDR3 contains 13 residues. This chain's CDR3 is CASSSPLWDEQYF. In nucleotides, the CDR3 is TGTGCCAGCAGCTCCCCACTTTGGGACGAGCAGTACTTC.

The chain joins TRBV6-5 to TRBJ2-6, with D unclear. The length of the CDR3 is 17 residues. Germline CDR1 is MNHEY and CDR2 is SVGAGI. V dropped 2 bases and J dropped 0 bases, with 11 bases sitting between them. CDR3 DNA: TGTGCCAGCAGTTACAGACGTTGGGGCTCTGGGGCCAACGTCCTGACTTTC. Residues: CASSYRRWGSGANVLTF.

In DNA, the CDR3 is TGTGCCAGCAGCGGAGGACTGGGGTTCACTGAAGCTTTCTTT. Protein product: CASSGGLGFTEAFF. This sequence joins TRBV9 and TRBJ1-1; D uncertain. V was trimmed by 3 bases and J by 4 bases, leaving 13 bases between them. This CDR3 has 14 residues. The V gene's germline CDR1 is SGDLS and CDR2 YYNGEE.